Following are 25 T cell receptor beta chains from one sample sequenced in a study of blood T cell repertoires in COVID-19. Clones were sequenced by immunoSEQ multiplex PCR, and TCRdb holds only the in-frame ones, with some missing. The data hold about 120,000 clones, with roughly 90% observed a single time. The specimen was peripheral blood. The source is a human donor with acute or convalescent COVID-19. The donor label of this sample is uncertain.

V usage is TRBV9 and J usage is TRBJ1-1, with D possibly TRBD1 on 5 matching bases. CDR1 and CDR2 from the germline V gene are SGDLS and YYNGEE. Trimming left V 4 bases short and J 0 bases short, with 16 bases between. The CDR3 has 16 amino acids. The CDR3 DNA sequence: TGTGCCAGCAGCCCCTCTGGGGCGGGGCTGAACACTGAAGCTTTCTTT. This gives the protein CASSPSGAGLNTEAFF. Supplemented by reference TRBV9 and TRBJ1-1, the full variable domain reads DSGVTQTPKHLITATGQRVTLRCSPRSGDLSVYWYQQSLDQGLQFLIQYYNGEERAKGNILERFSAQQFPDLHSELNLSSLELGDSALYFCASSPSGAGLNTEAFFGQGTRLTVV.

J is TRBJ2-2 and V is TRBV7-9; possible D gene TRBD1, 6 bases. V shed 9 bases and J shed 4 bases, with 12 bases lying between them. This CDR3 region has 13 residues. Germline V gene data show CDR1 as SEHNR and CDR2 as FQNEAQ (reference sequence). This CDR3 is CASAGQTTGELFF. CDR3 DNA sequence: TGTGCCAGTGCCGGACAGACCACCGGGGAGCTGTTTTTT.

The CDR3 bases are TGTGCCAGCAGCCCGGGCGGGCGGAACACTGAAGCTTTCTTT. This encodes CASSPGGRNTEAFF. The chain couples TRBV7-3 to TRBJ1-1; D not certain. V lost 5 bases and J lost 1, with 11 bases in between. Germline values: CDR1 SGHTA, CDR2 FQGTGA. The CDR3 spans 14 residues.

The rearrangement joins TRBV9 to TRBJ1-6; D is unclear. V was pared by 4 bases and J by 6 bases, with 14 bases between. The germline V gene has CDR1 SGDLS and CDR2 YYNGEE. The CDR3 sequence is 15 residues long. This CDR3 is CASSNRQNPNSPLHF. The DNA of the CDR3 is TGTGCCAGCAGCAACCGACAAAACCCTAATTCACCCCTCCACTTT.

The rearrangement links TRBV4-3 to TRBJ1-2; TRBD1 matches 9 bases. The V and J ends lost 1 base and 8 bases, in that order; junction bases with no gene match: 11. The CDR3 loop spans 16 amino acids. Germline V gene data show CDR1 as LGHNA and CDR2 as YSLEER. The CDR3 loop is CASSQVFSGTGSGYTF. For the CDR3, the DNA is TGCGCCAGCAGCCAAGTGTTCTCTGGGACAGGGTCCGGCTACACCTTC.

This clone was picked up one time. The CDR3 sequence is CASSGGPANEKLFF. As DNA, the CDR3 is TGTGCCAGTAGTGGAGGGCCAGCTAATGAAAAACTGTTTTTT. The chain is built from TRBV6-2 or TRBV6-3 and TRBJ1-4; D is ambiguous. Trimming pared 9 bases from V and 3 bases from J, leaving 14 bases between. CDR1 is MNHEY and CDR2 is SVGEGT in the germline V gene. This CDR3 is 14 amino acids long.

This chain connects TRBV16 to TRBJ1-1, with D possibly TRBD1 on 6 matching bases. V was trimmed by 4 bases and J by 5 bases, leaving 11 bases between them. This CDR3 spans 13 amino acids. The germline V gene has CDR1 KGHSY and CDR2 FQNENV. The CDR3 nucleotides read TGTGCCAGCAGCCCCAGGGGTGGAACTGAAGCTTTCTTT. Translated: CASSPRGGTEAFF.

To note about this clone: An end of the junction does not agree with germline; a read error may underlie this. The rearrangement links TRBV28 to TRBJ2-3; a possible D gene is TRBD2 (6 bases). There are 12 residues in the CDR3. The germline CDR1 and CDR2 sequences are MDHEN and SYDVKM. The CDR3 protein is CLVGGNTDTQYF. In DNA form, the CDR3 reads TGCTTAGTGGGCGGGAACACAGATACGCAGTATTTT.

The chain combines TRBV2 with TRBJ1-5; weak D call: TRBD1 (5 bases). The CDR3 covers 14 residues. Germline lookup yields CDR1 SNHLY and CDR2 FYNNEI. Trimming pared 3 bases from V and 3 bases from J, leaving 9 bases between. CDR3 nucleotide sequence: TGTGCCAGCAGTGAGACAGCATACAATCAGCCCCAGCATTTT. It yields the protein CASSETAYNQPQHF. Drawing the rest from reference TRBV2 and TRBJ1-5, the complete variable domain is EPEVTQTPSHQVTQMGQEVILRCVPISNHLYFYWYRQILGQKVEFLVSFYNNEISEKSEIFDDQFSVERPDGSNFTLKIRSTKLEDSAMYFCASSETAYNQPQHFGDGTRLSIL.

The chain recombines TRBV3-1 (or the pseudogene TRBV3-2) with TRBJ2-1; 7 bases are shared with TRBD2. The germline V gene has CDR1 LGHDT and CDR2 YNNKEL (reference sequence). The V segment lost 0 bases and the J segment 3 bases; nucleotides outside the gene matches: 5. The CDR3 contains 16 residues. This chain's CDR3 is CASSQETTSFYNEQFF. CDR3 coding DNA: TGTGCCAGCAGCCAAGAAACGACTAGCTTCTACAATGAGCAGTTCTTC.

The chain carries TRBV2 and TRBJ2-1; TRBD1 agrees at 7 bases. The trim removed 2 bases at V and 4 bases at J, leaving 8 bases unmatched. CDR1 is SNHLY and CDR2 is FYNNEI in the germline V gene. CDR3 length: 16 amino acids. The CDR3 sequence: CASSEYLGTAYNEQFF. The CDR3 nucleotides read TGTGCCAGCAGTGAATATCTTGGGACAGCTTACAATGAGCAGTTCTTC.

This clone was seen a single time. The rearrangement joins TRBV11-2 to TRBJ1-1; no firm D call. Germline V CDR1 and CDR2: SGHAT, FQNNGV. V lost 3 bases, J lost 7 bases, and 12 bases lay in between. The CDR3 runs 13 residues. The CDR3 is CASSFIGSSEAFF. The DNA of the CDR3 is TGTGCCAGCAGCTTTATCGGATCTAGTGAAGCTTTCTTT.

This sequence joins TRBV28 and TRBJ1-3; no reliable D call. Germline values: CDR1 MDHEN, CDR2 SYDVKM. Trimming shortened V by 6 bases and J by 7 bases, and 16 bases separated the two germline ends. This CDR3 comprises 14 residues. The CDR3 DNA reads as TGTGCCAGCAGCCTCGGTTTTGCCCGGAACACCATATATTTT. It translates to CASSLGFARNTIYF.

This rearrangement joins TRBV28 to TRBJ1-2; no reliable D call. Germline values: CDR1 MDHEN, CDR2 SYDVKM. V lost 5 bases, J lost 2 bases, and 12 bases lay in between. This CDR3 is built from 14 residues. The chain's CDR3 is CASSRADTNYGYTF. The DNA for the CDR3 is TGTGCCAGCAGTCGTGCGGATACCAACTATGGCTACACCTTC.

The chain carries TRBV9 and TRBJ2-5; a weak D match, TRBD2 (5 bases). Germline CDR1 and CDR2: SGDLS and YYNGEE. The CDR3 contains 16 residues. V was shortened by 0 bases and J by 1 base, with 13 bases between the two germline ends. The CDR3 DNA reads as TGTGCCAGCAGCGTAGCTGGGAGAGGGCCCCAAGAGACCCAGTACTTC. This gives the protein CASSVAGRGPQETQYF.

V gene TRBV5-1 combines with J gene TRBJ2-7; 8 bases fit TRBD2. V lost 0 bases and J lost 5; bases outside the gene matches: 7. The germline CDR1 and CDR2 sequences are SGHRS and YFSETQ. The CDR3 covers 15 residues. CDR3 DNA sequence: TGCGCCAGCAGCTTGGACGTAGCGGGAAAGAACGAGCAGTACTTC. This encodes CASSLDVAGKNEQYF. The full variable domain, with the rest looked up from reference TRBV5-1 and TRBJ2-7, is KAGVTQTPRYLIKTRGQQVTLSCSPISGHRSVSWYQQTPGQGLQFLFEYFSETQRNKGNFPGRFSGRQFSNSRSEMNVSTLELGDSALYLCASSLDVAGKNEQYFGPGTRLTVT.

The chain employs TRBV5-4 and TRBJ2-2; 12 bases match TRBD1. Germline V lookup: CDR1 SGHNT, CDR2 YYREEE (reference sequence). J was trimmed by 7 bases and V by 2 bases; bases with no gene match: 3. The CDR3 runs 15 residues. Written as DNA, the CDR3 is TGTGCCAGCAGCTTCGGGACAGGGGGCGTCGGGGAGCTGTTTTTT. This translates into CASSFGTGGVGELFF.

The V call is TRBV9, the J call TRBJ1-4; unclear D gene. The V gene's germline CDR1 is SGDLS and CDR2 YYNGEE. This CDR3 spans 15 amino acids. Trimming removed 4 bases from V and 3 bases from J, with 13 bases in between. CDR3 region: CASSPRVSSNEKLFF. Written as DNA, the CDR3 is TGTGCCAGCAGCCCGCGGGTGTCCTCTAATGAAAAACTGTTTTTT.

The genes are TRBV15 and TRBJ1-1; 8 bases match TRBD1. Trimming removed 1 base from V and 1 base from J; junction bases left unmatched: 8. In germline, CDR1 is LNHNV, CDR2 YYDKDF (reference sequence). The CDR3 sequence is 17 residues long. The CDR3 nucleotides read TGTGCCACCAGCAGAGCCCCCCAGGGGGCTCAGAACACTGAAGCTTTCTTT. Protein product: CATSRAPQGAQNTEAFF.

This clone has a single count. V gene TRBV2 combines with J gene TRBJ1-4; TRBD1 is a possible D gene (5 bases). The V end lost 10 bases, the J end lost 7 bases, and 13 bases lay between the germline ends. From germline, CDR1 is SNHLY and CDR2 FYNNEI. The CDR3 covers 12 residues. CDR3 loop: CANSDNTEKLFF. In DNA, the CDR3 is TGTGCCAACTCGGACAACACTGAAAAACTGTTTTTT.

The genes are TRBV28 and TRBJ2-1; 7 bases line up with TRBD1. Germline loops: CDR1 MDHEN, CDR2 SYDVKM. This CDR3 contains 16 residues. J was trimmed by 3 bases and V by 2 bases; bases with no gene match: 7. The CDR3 loop is CASSLLSAGGYNEQFF. In nucleotides, the CDR3 is TGTGCCAGCAGTTTACTATCGGCAGGGGGCTACAATGAGCAGTTCTTC.

The chain employs TRBV9 and TRBJ2-1; TRBD2 matches 8 bases. J lost 4 bases, V lost 3 bases, and 3 bases had no gene match. The CDR3 extends over 14 amino acids. Germline values: CDR1 SGDLS, CDR2 YYNGEE. CDR3 bases: TGTGCCAGCAGCGCGATAGCGGGATACAATGAGCAGTTCTTC. This translates into CASSAIAGYNEQFF.

A note on this clone: The same CDR3 arises from other DNA sequences in this sample as well. The chain uses TRBV7-9 and TRBJ2-3; D remains unclear. Germline values: CDR1 SEHNR, CDR2 FQNEAQ (reference sequence). The CDR3 has 13 residues. The V gene lost 0 bases and the J gene lost 4 bases, with 5 bases spanning the gap. The CDR3, as DNA: TGTGCCAGCAGCTTAGCGGGCTCAGATACGCAGTATTTT. Translation gives CASSLAGSDTQYF.

This chain joins TRBV3-1 (or the pseudogene TRBV3-2) and TRBJ2-4; a possible D gene is TRBD2 (6 bases). The germline V and J ends were trimmed by 5 bases and 10 bases, with 15 bases remaining between them. The CDR3 runs 13 residues. Germline CDR1 LGHDT, CDR2 YNNKEL (reference sequence). The CDR3 nucleotides are TGTGCCAGCAGCATGGAGGGGATACGGATTCAGTACTTC. Translating it yields CASSMEGIRIQYF.

The V gene is TRBV7-9, the J gene TRBJ2-7; no clear D. Trimming shortened V by 2 bases and J by 2 bases, and 7 bases separated the two germline ends. The CDR3 runs 13 residues. Germline assignment: CDR1 SEHNR and CDR2 FQNEAQ (reference sequence). The CDR3 reads CASSLNGAYEQYF. The CDR3 DNA reads as TGTGCCAGCAGCTTAAACGGAGCCTACGAGCAGTACTTC.